The entry that follows covers one T cell receptor (beta chain) sequence. Its antigen is currently unknown. Sequencing was performed with immunoSEQ multiplex PCR; in TCRdb, only in-frame clones are kept and a portion is missing. The sample has over 150,000 clones, approximately 95% seen once. This entry belongs to a study of T cell responses to AZD1222 COVID-19 vaccine. Findings and limits, study-wide: Most donors were white British, females outnumbered males, and clonal diversity was possibly underestimated.

The specimen was peripheral blood, collected 28 days after the second dose of the MenACWY control vaccine. The sequence was obtained from an adult who received the MenACWY meningococcal vaccine as a control.

Here the CDR3 reads CASSIGLAETDTQYF. The CDR3 coding sequence is TGTGCCAGTAGTATCGGACTAGCGGAGACAGATACGCAGTATTTT. This chain joins TRBV19 and TRBJ2-3, with 10 bases lining up with TRBD2. The CDR3 runs 15 residues. V gave up 3 bases and J gave up 3 bases; unmatched junction bases: 3. CDR1 LNHDA and CDR2 SQIVND come from the germline V gene (reference sequence).